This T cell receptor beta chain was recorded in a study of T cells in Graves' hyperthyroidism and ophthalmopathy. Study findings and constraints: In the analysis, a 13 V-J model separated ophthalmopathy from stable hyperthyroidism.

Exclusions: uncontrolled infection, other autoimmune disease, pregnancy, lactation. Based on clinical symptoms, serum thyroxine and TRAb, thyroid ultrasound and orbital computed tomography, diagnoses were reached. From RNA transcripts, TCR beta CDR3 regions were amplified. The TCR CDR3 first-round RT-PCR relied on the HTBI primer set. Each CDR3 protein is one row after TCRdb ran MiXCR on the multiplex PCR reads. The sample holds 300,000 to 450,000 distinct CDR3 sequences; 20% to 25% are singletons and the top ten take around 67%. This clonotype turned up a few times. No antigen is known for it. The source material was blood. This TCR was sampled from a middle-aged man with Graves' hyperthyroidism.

Here the CDR3 reads CAISDKSGGGPEETQYF. CDR3 sequence (DNA): TGTGCCATCAGTGATAAATCTGGCGGGGGACCCGAAGAGACCCAGTACTTC. This rearrangement joins TRBV10-3 to TRBJ2-5, with 7 bases matching TRBD2. The CDR3 is 17 residues long. The ends lost 3 bases at V and 3 bases at J; junction bases unmatched: 13. Germline V lookup: CDR1 ENHRY, CDR2 SYGVKD.